These 14 T cell receptor beta chains came from one sample sequenced in a study of shared clonotypes between healthy human individuals. Sequenced by immunoSEQ multiplex PCR; TCRdb stores in-frame clones only, minus some. The sample contains about 490,000 clones, approximately 80% of which appear only once. The specimen sequenced was PBMCs. These TCRs come from a woman in her forties in good health. Some clones in this sample may be carry-over from other donors' samples.

This clone was found a few times. The chain employs TRBV30 and TRBJ1-1, with no clear D. This CDR3 is 13 amino acids long. In germline, CDR1 is GTSNPN, CDR2 SVGIG (reference sequence). Trimming stripped 2 bases from V and 3 bases from J, with 10 bases between. The CDR3 nucleotides are TGTGCCTGGAGTCCAGACCTTGACACTGAAGCTTTCTTT. It codes for CAWSPDLDTEAFF.

This clone came up once. A junction end diverges from the germline sequence, so it may reflect a read error. This rearrangement joins TRBV30 to TRBJ2-2; 11 bases match TRBD2. CDR3 size: 17 residues. Germline lookup yields CDR1 GTSNPN and CDR2 SVGIG (reference sequence). As DNA, the CDR3 is TGTGCCTCAAACCCGACTAGCGGGGTGGTTCGCACCGGGGAGCTGTTTTTC. Translating gives CASNPTSGVVRTGELFF. The full variable domain, its missing parts supplied by reference TRBV30 and TRBJ2-2, is SQTIHQWPATLVQPVGSPLSLECTVEGTSNPNLYWYRQAAGRGLQLLFYSVGIGQISSEVPQNLSASRPQDRQFILSSKKLLLSDSGFYLCASNPTSGVVRTGELFFGEGSRLTVL.

The chain combines TRBV4-3 with TRBJ2-7; weak D call: TRBD1 (6 bases). Germline V CDR1 and CDR2: LGHNA, YSLEER. V lost 3 bases to trimming and J lost 3 bases, with 9 bases between them. The CDR3 extends over 13 amino acids. The CDR3 DNA reads TGCGCCAGCAGCCAGAACAGGGACTACGAGCAGTACTTC. This encodes CASSQNRDYEQYF.

At least ten counts were recorded for this clone. Other DNA sequences in the sample encode the same CDR3. The CDR3 DNA reads as TGTGCCAGCAGTGACCTGACAGAAGCATACGAGCAGTACTTC. Its protein is CASSDLTEAYEQYF. The chain combines TRBV25-1 with TRBJ2-7; maybe TRBD1 (5 bases). CDR3 size: 14 residues. The germline gives CDR1 MGHDK, CDR2 SYGVNS. V was pared by 3 bases and J by 4 bases, with 13 bases between.

The genes are TRBV4-2 and TRBJ2-6; TRBD2 matches at 8 bases. The CDR3 runs 17 residues. With 4 bases clipped from V and 0 bases from J, the junction kept 5 bases outside the gene matches. Germline V gene data show CDR1 as LGHNA and CDR2 as YNFKEQ. The CDR3 protein is CASSPREGSSGANVLTF. CDR3 bases: TGTGCCAGCAGCCCCCGGGAGGGATCCTCTGGGGCCAACGTCCTGACTTTC.

This sequence joins TRBV10-3 and TRBJ1-6; TRBD1 aligns across 7 bases. V dropped 0 bases and J dropped 10; count of bases not matched to a gene: 6. CDR3 length: 15 amino acids. Looked up from germline, CDR1 is ENHRY and CDR2 is SYGVKD. The CDR3: CAISESTGKESPLHF. The CDR3 nucleotides are TGTGCCATCAGTGAGTCGACAGGGAAGGAGTCACCCCTCCACTTT.

This clone was detected only once. The chain recombines TRBV5-1 with TRBJ2-3; the match to TRBD1 covers 9 bases. The CDR3 extends over 15 amino acids. The J segment lost 5 bases and the V segment lost 4 bases, leaving 8 bases of the junction unmatched. The germline CDR1 and CDR2 sequences are SGHRS and YFSETQ. CDR3: CASSAAGTGIDTQYF. Written as DNA, the CDR3 is TGCGCCAGCAGCGCCGCCGGGACAGGGATAGATACGCAGTATTTT.

V usage is TRBV30 and J usage is TRBJ2-1, with TRBD1 as a possible D gene (5 bases). Germline CDR1 and CDR2: GTSNPN and SVGIG (reference sequence). This CDR3 is built from 14 residues. Trimming removed 7 bases from V and 5 bases from J, with 18 bases in between. The CDR3 loop is CASVKGVGNNEQFF. The CDR3 DNA reads TGTGCCTCTGTAAAAGGGGTAGGTAACAATGAGCAGTTCTTC.

This chain uses TRBV2 with TRBJ2-3; tentative D call: TRBD1 (5 bases). The germline gives CDR1 SNHLY, CDR2 FYNNEI. This CDR3 has 12 amino acids. V was trimmed by 10 bases and J by 3 bases, leaving 11 bases between them. The chain's CDR3 is CATQTDTDTQYF. Written as DNA, the CDR3 is TGTGCCACCCAGACAGATACAGATACGCAGTATTTT.

J is TRBJ2-2 and V is TRBV19; D remains ambiguous. This CDR3 is built from 12 residues. Germline V gene lookup returns CDR1 LNHDA and CDR2 SQIVND (reference sequence). V shed 5 bases and J shed 5 bases, with 6 bases lying between them. CDR3 nucleotide sequence: TGTGCCAGTAGTCTTTTGACCGGGGAGCTGTTTTTT. Protein product: CASSLLTGELFF.

The chain combines TRBV7-3 with TRBJ2-2; tentative D call: TRBD1 (7 bases). This CDR3 region has 15 residues. Trimming stripped 4 bases from V and 2 bases from J, with 11 bases between. The germline CDR1 and CDR2 sequences are SGHTA and FQGTGA. The DNA of the CDR3 is TGTGCCAGCAGCTCCCAGGGGGGAAACACCGGGGAGCTGTTTTTT. Its translation is CASSSQGGNTGELFF. Using reference TRBV7-3 and TRBJ2-2 for the parts outside the CDR3, the full variable domain is GAGVSQTPSNKVTEKGKYVELRCDPISGHTALYWYRQSLGQGPEFLIYFQGTGAADDSGLPNDRFFAVRPEGSVSTLKIQRTERGDSAVYLCASSSQGGNTGELFFGEGSRLTVL.

This clone was observed a single time. The V gene is TRBV12-2, the J gene TRBJ2-7; the table's TRBD2 call for D was not verified on the DNA. TRBV12-2 is labeled a pseudogene. The length of the CDR3 is 17 residues. CDR3 loop: CASRQGTSGRHSYEQYF. In DNA form, the CDR3 reads TGTGCAAGTCGCCAGGGGACTAGCGGGAGGCACTCCTACGAGCAGTACTTC.

The V and J genes are TRBV2 and TRBJ1-2; D gene ambiguous. V was clipped by 1 base and J by 3 bases, with 6 bases between them. The CDR3 extends over 13 amino acids. Germline CDR1 SNHLY, CDR2 FYNNEI. The CDR3 loop reads CASSEGEDYGYTF. The CDR3 coding sequence is TGTGCCAGCAGTGAAGGGGAGGACTATGGCTACACCTTC.

This sequence joins TRBV5-6 and TRBJ1-1; D might be TRBD1 (5 bases). The CDR3 has 15 amino acids. The germline V gene encodes CDR1 SGHDT and CDR2 YYEEEE. V dropped 6 bases and J dropped 1 base, with 16 bases sitting between them. The CDR3 reads CASNTAYTGNTEAFF. The CDR3 DNA is TGTGCCAGCAACACCGCTTATACAGGGAACACTGAAGCTTTCTTT. Full variable domain (remainder filled in from reference TRBV5-6 and TRBJ1-1): DAGVTQSPTHLIKTRGQQVTLRCSPKSGHDTVSWYQQALGQGPQFIFQYYEEEERQRGNFPDRFSGHQFPNYSSELNVNALLLGDSALYLCASNTAYTGNTEAFFGQGTRLTVV.